The following is a TCR beta chain sequence with its context. Its antigen is not known. The sample comes from a study of T cell repertoires in cytomegalovirus infection. The CDR3 runs to 14 residues. Trimming shortened V by 6 bases and J by 1 base, and 13 bases separated the two germline ends. In germline, CDR1 is MNHEY, CDR2 SMNVEV (reference sequence). TCRdb called the reads again in MiXCR, with one record for every CDR3 protein. The sample contains hundreds of thousands of distinct CDR3 sequences, 30% to 40% of which appear only once. Source: cultured CD8+ T cells from PBMCs, taken from culture after CMV antigen stimulation. The chain joins TRBV27 to TRBJ2-7; D possibly corresponds to TRBD2 (5 bases). This TCR derives from a human donor in good health (CMV status not recorded). Some clones in this sample may be carry-over from other donors' samples. CDR3 sequence reads: CASRDKTGSYEQYF. In nucleotides, the CDR3 is TGTGCCAGCAGAGACAAGACGGGGTCCTACGAGCAGTACTTC.